The following is a T cell receptor beta chain sequence with its context. Its antigen is currently not known. No base qualities exist here, and no much larger clone lies one base off it. Using the deep immunoSEQ assay, multiplex PCR amplified TCR CDR3 regions from genomic DNA. Extracted genomic DNA from each cell subset was spread evenly across all wells of several immunoSEQ 96-well plates, with each plate serving as a replicate. For sorted subsets, each replicate PCR was loaded with approximately 190 ng genomic DNA, equivalent to 25,000 to 30,000 T cell genomes. The purified libraries were quantified using a Qubit 3.0 fluorometer, sized with a Bioanalyzer 2100, and then quantified again using the KAPA Library Quantification kit. Every immunoSEQ 96-well plate was sequenced on a separate single-read 150-cycle Illumina NextSeq 550 flow cell. The source study handled its data this way. Because the immunoSEQ output included only junctional sequences and no quality scores, the filtering could not be the same as the filtering used for full-length reads. Sequences were annotated with PyIR, a Python wrapper for IgBLAST v1.9, and V/J genes and CDR3 were assigned using IMGT germline references. Reads were filtered out if the reads had weak V/J assignments (E-value above 1e-6), no CDR3, stop codons, out-of-frame junctions, or ambiguous translated residues. A V3J clonotype was defined by an identical inferred V gene, J gene, and CDR3 amino acid sequence. To compute the percentage overlap between repertoires, the number of shared unique clonotypes was divided by the size of the smaller repertoire. Three approaches were used to assess repertoire richness: RTK rarefaction, the Chao1 estimator, and Recon v2.1 estimates of unobserved clonotypes. Generation probabilities were computed with OLGA for all TCRbeta clonotypes obtained by the gDNA method from a handful of donors. TCRdb limited this immuneACCESS table to in-frame rearrangements with V and J called. A share of clones is missing; checked studies link under half to unresolved V genes, and the rest is unexplained. The V and J calls and clone size come from that table; D and trimming were worked out from the DNA. This sample has 760,000 or so clones in its table, and around 96% of those were observed once. Clones ranked in the top ten supply around 0.21% of the sample.

CDR3 length: 16 amino acids, cysteine to phenylalanine. The CDR3 DNA has 48 bases and is translated from base 1. Here V drops 5 bases and J drops 3 bases, and the junction holds 16 bases not matched to any gene. In the germline V gene, CDR1 corresponds to SQVTM and CDR2 to ANQGSEA. These data are taken from a study of shared clonotypes between healthy human individuals (dated by TCRdb to between 2020 and 2021). For context, the study as a whole: Three men and a couple of women, aged 18 to 49 years, made up the cohort. Each donor's leukapheresis produced roughly between about 0.9 and 9.5 billion PBMCs. For each donor, CD4 naive and CD4 memory were each run on three plates, CD8 naive on two plates, and CD8 memory on one plate. Libraries were prepared and TCR repertoires were sequenced by different laboratories using diverse techniques, in order to increase sequencing depth and limit assay-specific biases. To estimate repertoire size and how much clonotypes are shared between individuals, the study performed deep sequencing of blood TCR repertoires from a few healthy adults. Overall study outcomes, separate from this receptor: Pairwise subsampling indicated that sequencing depth was expected to affect the degree of clonotype sharing among donors. Incomplete sequencing was indicated by rarefaction of sorted-subset datasets, despite the large sequencing depth. The small number of donors limited the genetic and exposure-history diversity represented. Sampling was restricted to blood, and TCR repertoires in tissue are likely to differ from TCR repertoires in blood. When four donors were compared, the shared fraction of clonotypes was about 5% for naive CD4, more than 3% for naive CD8, 2.3% for memory CD4, and 0.4% for memory CD8. Clonotypes shared by all four sorted-subset donors showed higher generation probabilities than non-shared clonotypes. Estimated clonotype richness was generally larger for naive than for memory subsets.

CD8 naive samples were CD45RO-negative cells positively selected for CCR7, giving a CD45RA+CCR7+ population that excluded TemRA cells. Donors were healthy HIV-negative adults with no recently reported acute infections or vaccinations. Only Caucasian adults living in Nashville, Tennessee, USA were represented among the donors. Blood was collected by leukapheresis, and PBMCs were isolated by Ficoll-Histopaque density gradient centrifugation and then cryopreserved in liquid nitrogen vapor phase. Analytical flow cytometry was used to check the purity and quantity of each magnetically sorted T cell population. Genomic DNA was isolated from every sorted fraction and measured by UV absorbance on a Nanodrop 2000c.

The rearranged segments are TRBV29-1 and TRBJ2-7, and TRBD1 aligns with 7 junction nucleotides. The origin of this receptor is a man aged 30 to 39 in good health. Input material: naive CD8+ T cells sorted from blood. In light of the paper, this sample's cell subset or site label describes: CD45RA+CCR7+. The CDR3: CSVTDRSGTAIYEQYF. DNA sequence: TGCAGCGTTACTGACCGTTCCGGGACAGCGATCTACGAGCAGTACTTC.